This T cell receptor (beta chain) was sequenced during a study of CXCR3-negative and CXCR3-positive naive CD8 T cells. The CDR3 loop spans 15 amino acids. Germline V gene data show CDR1 as LGHNA and CDR2 as YSLEER. TRB cDNA libraries were made by UMI-labeled 5' RACE. After re-calling the 5' RACE reads, TCRdb lists one entry per CDR3 protein, DNA absent. The repertoire table contains about 41,000 distinct CDR3 sequences. The receptor comes from a human donor in good health. Some clones in this sample may be carry-over from other donors' samples. The chain employs TRBV4-3 and TRBJ2-7; there is no DNA to check the TCRdb D call of TRBD2. The sample was naive CXCR3- CD8+ T cells from blood. Subset: CD45RO-CCR7+CD27+CD95- naive CD8+ T cells lacking CXCR3 (TNR3-). The CDR3 here is CASSQASGGAYEQYF.